Listed below are T cell receptor beta chains from one sample, sequenced in a study of T cells in tumors after PD-1 blockade. The method was immunoSEQ multiplex PCR; TCRdb's version includes in-frame clones alone and lacks a portion of them. The sample contains around 3,000 clones, about 71% of which appear only once. Sample: tumor tissue, taken after anti-PD-1 treatment. The receptors originated from a human donor with basal cell carcinoma. The CDR3 runs from the conserved cysteine through the conserved F or W. The D gene is left open where the match is weak. Expanded clones are given a class, and other clones once, few, many or no size at all.

V	D	size	J	CDR3	DNA
TRBV24-1	TRBD1	.	TRBJ1-5	CATSEGTGDNQPQHF	TGTGCCACCAGTGAGGGGACAGGGGACAATCAGCCCCAGCATTTT
TRBV11-1	.	.	TRBJ2-1	CASSLGPSKGQFF	TGTGCCAGCAGCCTGGGACCGTCCAAGGGGCAGTTCTTC
TRBV3-1/TRBV3-2	.	medium-sized	TRBJ2-1	CASSRGAGYNEQFF	TGTGCCAGCAGCCGGGGGGCTGGATACAATGAGCAGTTCTTC
TRBV7-7	TRBD1	.	TRBJ2-3	CASSVTGGAEDTQYF	TGTGCCAGCAGCGTGACAGGGGGCGCTGAAGATACGCAGTATTTT
TRBV6-6	.	.	TRBJ2-7	CASSYGSEQYF	TGTGCCAGCAGTTACGGGTCCGAGCAGTACTTC
TRBV6-5	TRBD1	.	TRBJ1-5	CASGSGQGGQPQHF	TGTGCCAGCGGCTCTGGACAGGGCGGCCAGCCCCAGCATTTT
TRBV5-4	TRBD1	.	TRBJ2-7	CASSFGQGAGVGYEQYF	TGTGCCAGCAGCTTTGGTCAGGGGGCCGGCGTGGGCTACGAGCAGTACTTC
TRBV12-3/TRBV12-4	.	few	TRBJ2-7	CASSRVSSEQYF	TGTGCCAGCAGTAGGGTCTCTAGCGAGCAGTACTTC
TRBV14	TRBD1	few	TRBJ2-5	CASSQITGGIETQYF	TGTGCCAGCAGCCAAATTACAGGGGGCATAGAGACCCAGTACTTC
TRBV12-3/TRBV12-4	TRBD1	large	TRBJ1-1	CASSVDRGTEAFF	TGTGCCAGCAGCGTAGACAGGGGCACTGAAGCTTTCTTT
TRBV5-5	TRBD1	.	TRBJ1-6	CASRWTGGARGSPLHF	TGTGCCAGCAGATGGACAGGGGGCGCAAGGGGCTCACCCCTCCACTTT
TRBV19	.	.	TRBJ1-2	CASSLHPSTEPNYGYTF	TGTGCCAGTAGTCTTCACCCCTCGACGGAGCCTAACTATGGCTACACCTTC
TRBV7-2	.	.	TRBJ2-3	CASSSGPISTDTQYF	TGTGCCAGCAGCTCGGGACCGATTAGCACAGATACGCAGTATTTT
TRBV5-6	.	.	TRBJ2-5	CASSLEASQETQYF	TGTGCCAGCAGCTTGGAGGCATCGCAAGAGACCCAGTACTTC
TRBV29-1	.	.	TRBJ1-1	CSVEGAGVNTEAFF	TGCAGCGTTGAAGGGGCAGGCGTGAACACTGAAGCTTTCTTT
TRBV7-7	TRBD1	.	TRBJ1-1	CASSLRGDRDQGMNTEAFF	TGTGCCAGCAGCTTAAGGGGGGACAGGGACCAAGGCATGAACACTGAAGCTTTCTTT
TRBV10-1	TRBD1	.	TRBJ2-7	CASSESNRGEQYF	TGCGCCAGCAGTGAGTCGAACAGGGGCGAGCAGTACTTC
TRBV28	TRBD1	.	TRBJ1-1	CASSYPTGDAEAFF	TGTGCCAGCAGCTACCCTACAGGGGATGCTGAAGCTTTCTTT
TRBV10-3	.	.	TRBJ2-1	CAISESEAANEQFF	TGTGCCATCAGTGAGTCGGAGGCAGCAAATGAGCAGTTCTTC
TRBV5-4	TRBD1	.	TRBJ2-2	CASSSQGRANTGELFF	TGTGCCAGCAGCTCACAGGGGCGAGCGAACACCGGGGAGCTGTTTTTT
TRBV6-5	TRBD2	once	TRBJ2-1	CASSRTRYEQFF	TGTGCCAGCAGTCGGACTAGGTATGAGCAGTTCTTC
TRBV24-1	.	.	TRBJ2-3	CATAGTTDTQYF	TGTGCCACAGCCGGGACCACAGATACGCAGTATTTT
TRBV5-8	TRBD2	.	TRBJ2-5	CASSLGGGRETQYF	TGTGCCAGCAGCTTGGGCGGGGGGCGAGAGACCCAGTACTTC
TRBV7-9	.	.	TRBJ2-7	CASSPSTDYEQYF	TGTGCCAGCAGCCCCTCGACAGACTACGAGCAGTACTTC
TRBV3-1/TRBV3-2	TRBD1	few	TRBJ2-5	CASSQVGGRETQYF	TGTGCCAGCAGCCAAGTAGGGGGCAGGGAGACCCAGTACTTC
TRBV15	.	.	TRBJ2-6	CATSRGALVSGANVLTF	TGTGCCACCAGCAGAGGAGCCCTGGTCTCTGGGGCCAACGTCCTGACTTTC
TRBV5-1	TRBD2	.	TRBJ2-2	CASSLAGGKGGELFF	TGCGCCAGCAGCTTGGCCGGGGGGAAAGGCGGGGAGCTGTTTTTT
TRBV10-3	.	few	TRBJ1-5	CAISDRRPGEGQPQHF	TGTGCCATCAGTGATCGGCGACCAGGGGAGGGACAGCCCCAGCATTTT
TRBV6-5	TRBD1	few	TRBJ2-7	CASSRDSNYEQYF	TGTGCCAGCAGCCGGGACAGCAACTACGAGCAGTACTTC
TRBV19	TRBD1	once	TRBJ2-7	CASSPGQGYYEQYF	TGTGCCAGTAGCCCGGGACAGGGATACTACGAGCAGTACTTC
TRBV2	.	.	TRBJ2-5	CASSEGAGGGETQYF	TGTGCCAGCAGTGAAGGCGCCGGGGGCGGGGAGACCCAGTACTTC
TRBV24-1	.	.	TRBJ2-5	CATSDLLGGETQYF	TGTGCCACCAGTGATTTGCTGGGGGGAGAGACCCAGTACTTC
TRBV3-1/TRBV3-2	TRBD1	once	TRBJ1-3	CASSLLDRGVKRTIYF	TGTGCCAGCAGCCTACTGGACAGGGGGGTAAAACGCACCATATATTTT
TRBV19	.	large	TRBJ2-3	CASSTRDTATQYF	TGTGCCAGTAGTACCCGGGACACCGCGACGCAGTATTTT
TRBV7-9	.	.	TRBJ1-6	CASSLAQPYNSPLHF	TGTGCCAGCAGCTTAGCACAGCCCTATAATTCACCCCTCCACTTT